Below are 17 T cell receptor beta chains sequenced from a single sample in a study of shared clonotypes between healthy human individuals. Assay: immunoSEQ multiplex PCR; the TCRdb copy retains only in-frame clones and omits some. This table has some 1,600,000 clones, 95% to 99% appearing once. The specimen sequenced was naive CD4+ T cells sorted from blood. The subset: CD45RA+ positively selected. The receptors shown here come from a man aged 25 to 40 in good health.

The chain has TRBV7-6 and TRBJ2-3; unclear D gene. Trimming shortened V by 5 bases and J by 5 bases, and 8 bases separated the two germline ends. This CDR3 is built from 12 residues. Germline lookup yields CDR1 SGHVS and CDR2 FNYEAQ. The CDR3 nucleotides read TGTGCCAGCAGCCCTCGAGGAGATACGCAGTATTTT. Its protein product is CASSPRGDTQYF.

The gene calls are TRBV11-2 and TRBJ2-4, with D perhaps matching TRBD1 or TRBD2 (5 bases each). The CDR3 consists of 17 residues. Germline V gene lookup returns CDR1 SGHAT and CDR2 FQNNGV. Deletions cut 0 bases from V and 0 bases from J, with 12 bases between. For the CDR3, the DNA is TGTGCCAGCAGCTTAGATGGGACCAGACGAGCCAAAAACATTCAGTACTTC. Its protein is CASSLDGTRRAKNIQYF.

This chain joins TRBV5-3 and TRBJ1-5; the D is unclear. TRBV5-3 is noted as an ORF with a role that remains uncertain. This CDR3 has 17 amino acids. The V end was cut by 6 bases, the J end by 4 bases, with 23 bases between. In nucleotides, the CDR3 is TGTGCCAGAAACCTTGATTGGTACGTAGGGATGAATCAGCCCCAGCATTTT. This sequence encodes CARNLDWYVGMNQPQHF.

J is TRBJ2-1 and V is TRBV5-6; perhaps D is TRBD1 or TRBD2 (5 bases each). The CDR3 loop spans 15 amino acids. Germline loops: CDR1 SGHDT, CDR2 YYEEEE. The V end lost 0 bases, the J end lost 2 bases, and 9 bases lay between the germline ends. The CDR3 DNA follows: TGTGCCAGCAGCTTGGGGGGGAAACCCTACAATGAGCAGTTCTTC. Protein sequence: CASSLGGKPYNEQFF.

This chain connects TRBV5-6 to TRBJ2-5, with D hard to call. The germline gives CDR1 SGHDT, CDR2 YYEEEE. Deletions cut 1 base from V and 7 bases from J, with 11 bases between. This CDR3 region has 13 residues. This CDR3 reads CASSLRVVGTQYF. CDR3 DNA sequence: TGTGCCAGCAGCTTGCGCGTCGTAGGGACCCAGTACTTC.

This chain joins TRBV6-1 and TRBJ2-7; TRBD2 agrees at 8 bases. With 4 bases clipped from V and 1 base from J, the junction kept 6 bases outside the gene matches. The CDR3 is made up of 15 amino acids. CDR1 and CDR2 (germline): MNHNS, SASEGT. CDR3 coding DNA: TGTGCCAGCAGTGCCGGGGGGGCAGATTCCTACGAGCAGTACTTC. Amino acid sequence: CASSAGGADSYEQYF.

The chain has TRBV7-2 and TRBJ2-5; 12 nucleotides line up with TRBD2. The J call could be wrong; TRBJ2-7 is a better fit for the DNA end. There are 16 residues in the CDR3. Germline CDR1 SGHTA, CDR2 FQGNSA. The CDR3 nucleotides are TGTGCCAGCAGCTCTCGGGGTGCTAGCGGGAGGGGCGAGCAGTACTTC. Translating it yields CASSSRGASGRGEQYF.

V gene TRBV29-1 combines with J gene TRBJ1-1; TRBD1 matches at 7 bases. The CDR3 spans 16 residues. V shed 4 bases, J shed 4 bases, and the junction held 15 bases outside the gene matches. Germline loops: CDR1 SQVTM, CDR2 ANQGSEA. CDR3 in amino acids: CSVAEREDREFTEAFF. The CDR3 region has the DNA TGCAGCGTTGCGGAAAGGGAAGACAGGGAGTTCACTGAAGCTTTCTTT.

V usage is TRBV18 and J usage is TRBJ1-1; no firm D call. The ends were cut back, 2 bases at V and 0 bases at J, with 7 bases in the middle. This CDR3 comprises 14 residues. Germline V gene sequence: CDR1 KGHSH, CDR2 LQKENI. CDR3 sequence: CASSPDNMNTEAFF. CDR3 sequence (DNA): TGTGCCAGCTCACCAGACAACATGAACACTGAAGCTTTCTTT.

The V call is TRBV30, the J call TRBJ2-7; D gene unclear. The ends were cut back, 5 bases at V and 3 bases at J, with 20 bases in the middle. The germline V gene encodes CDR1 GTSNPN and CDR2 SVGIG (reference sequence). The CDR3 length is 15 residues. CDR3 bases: TGTGCCTGGTGCTCCGGGTCACTTCTTTACTACGAGCAGTACTTC. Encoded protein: CAWCSGSLLYYEQYF.

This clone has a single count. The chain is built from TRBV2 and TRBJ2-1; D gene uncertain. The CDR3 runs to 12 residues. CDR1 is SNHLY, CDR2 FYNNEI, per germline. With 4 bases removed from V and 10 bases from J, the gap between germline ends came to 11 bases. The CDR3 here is CASSVELTEQFF. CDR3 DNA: TGTGCCAGCAGTGTAGAACTTACGGAGCAGTTCTTC.

In DNA, the CDR3 is TGTGCCAGCAGCGATAGCGGGAGCTCCTACGAGCAGTACTTC. Its translation: CASSDSGSSYEQYF. The rearrangement links TRBV9 to TRBJ2-7; 9 bases agree with TRBD2. This CDR3 comprises 14 residues. The germline V gene encodes CDR1 SGDLS and CDR2 YYNGEE. V gave up 3 bases and J gave up 0 bases; unmatched junction bases: 1.

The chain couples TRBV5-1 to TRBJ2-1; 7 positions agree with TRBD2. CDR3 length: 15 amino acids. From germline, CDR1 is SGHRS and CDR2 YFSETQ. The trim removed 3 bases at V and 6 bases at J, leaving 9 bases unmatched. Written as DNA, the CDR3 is TGCGCCAGCAGCTCGGGACTACCTGGAACCAATGAGCAGTTCTTC. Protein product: CASSSGLPGTNEQFF. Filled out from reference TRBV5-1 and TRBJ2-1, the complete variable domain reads KAGVTQTPRYLIKTRGQQVTLSCSPISGHRSVSWYQQTPGQGLQFLFEYFSETQRNKGNFPGRFSGRQFSNSRSEMNVSTLELGDSALYLCASSSGLPGTNEQFFGPGTRLTVL.

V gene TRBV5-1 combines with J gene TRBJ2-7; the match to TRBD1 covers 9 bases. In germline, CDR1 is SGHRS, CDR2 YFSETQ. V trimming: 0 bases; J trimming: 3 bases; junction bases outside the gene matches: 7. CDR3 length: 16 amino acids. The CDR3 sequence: CASSLASGTGNYEQYF. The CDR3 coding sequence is TGCGCCAGCAGCTTGGCCTCCGGGACAGGGAACTACGAGCAGTACTTC. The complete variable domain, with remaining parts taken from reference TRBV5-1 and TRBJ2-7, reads KAGVTQTPRYLIKTRGQQVTLSCSPISGHRSVSWYQQTPGQGLQFLFEYFSETQRNKGNFPGRFSGRQFSNSRSEMNVSTLELGDSALYLCASSLASGTGNYEQYFGPGTRLTVT.

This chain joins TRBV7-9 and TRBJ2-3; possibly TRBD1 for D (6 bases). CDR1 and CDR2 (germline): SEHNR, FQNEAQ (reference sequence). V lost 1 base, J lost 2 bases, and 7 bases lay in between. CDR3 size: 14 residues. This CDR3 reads CASSLGTATDTQYF. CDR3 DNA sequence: TGTGCCAGCAGCTTAGGGACAGCCACAGATACGCAGTATTTT.

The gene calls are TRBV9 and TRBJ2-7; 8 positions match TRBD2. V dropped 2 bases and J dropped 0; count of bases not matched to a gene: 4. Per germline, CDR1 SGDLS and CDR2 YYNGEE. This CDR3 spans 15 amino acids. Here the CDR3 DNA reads TGTGCCAGCAGCGTTTCAGCGGGAGCCTCCTACGAGCAGTACTTC. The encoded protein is CASSVSAGASYEQYF.

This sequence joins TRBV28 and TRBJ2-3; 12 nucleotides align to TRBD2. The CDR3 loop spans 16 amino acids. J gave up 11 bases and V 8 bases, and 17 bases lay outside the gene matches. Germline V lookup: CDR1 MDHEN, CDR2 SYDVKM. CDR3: CASHDETSGRPRGQYF. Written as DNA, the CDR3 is TGTGCCAGCCACGACGAAACTAGCGGGAGGCCGCGAGGGCAGTATTTT.